A selection of T cell receptor beta chains follows, all from one sample in a study of OX40 agonist ivuxolimab in advanced cancers. Produced via immunoSEQ multiplex PCR; TCRdb's table is partial and in-frame only. The data show 25,000 to 40,000 clones, with roughly 89% seen just once and roughly 34% held by the top ten. The sequences come from CD4+ or CD8+ T cells sorted from blood, collected in a trial of the OX40 agonist ivuxolimab. Receptor source: an adult with an advanced solid tumor such as melanoma, head and neck, liver or kidney cancer. The CDR3 runs from the conserved cysteine through the conserved F or W. A D gene is named only where the DNA matches it firmly. Clone size is stated in some rows and not others, as once, few, many or a class when expanded.

v_gene: TRBV15
j_gene: TRBJ1-1
abundance: NA
d_gene: NA
CDR3nt: TGTGCCACCAGCAGAGGGTCTGGGAGGAACACTGAAGCTTTCTTT
CDR3aa: CATSRGSGRNTEAFF

v_gene: TRBV29-1
j_gene: TRBJ2-2
abundance: NA
d_gene: TRBD1
CDR3nt: TGCAGCGTTACTCAACAGGGGATCAACACCGGGGAGCTGTTTTTT
CDR3aa: CSVTQQGINTGELFF

v_gene: TRBV7-2
j_gene: TRBJ1-5
abundance: NA
d_gene: TRBD1
CDR3nt: TGTGCCAGCAGCTTACGGGGGGACAGGAGACATTATAGCAATCAGCCCCAGCATTTT
CDR3aa: CASSLRGDRRHYSNQPQHF

v_gene: TRBV5-6
j_gene: TRBJ1-2
abundance: once
d_gene: NA
CDR3nt: TGTGCCAGCAGCCCCTTTGGAGATAACTATGGCTACACCTTC
CDR3aa: CASSPFGDNYGYTF

v_gene: TRBV6-5
j_gene: TRBJ2-7
abundance: few
d_gene: NA
CDR3nt: TGTGCCAGCAGTTATACAAGGGGCGGCGAGCAGTACTTC
CDR3aa: CASSYTRGGEQYF

v_gene: TRBV30
j_gene: TRBJ2-1
abundance: NA
d_gene: NA
CDR3nt: TGTGCCTTGGAAGAAGGTTGGCCCAATGAGCAGTTCTTC
CDR3aa: CALEEGWPNEQFF

v_gene: TRBV5-6
j_gene: TRBJ1-5
abundance: NA
d_gene: NA
CDR3nt: TGTGCCAGCAGCCCTCTCGGACGGTCCCCCCAGCATTTT
CDR3aa: CASSPLGRSPQHF

v_gene: TRBV5-5
j_gene: TRBJ1-2
abundance: NA
d_gene: NA
CDR3nt: TGTGCCAGCAGCGGGGTCGACGGAACTAACTATGGCTACACCTTC
CDR3aa: CASSGVDGTNYGYTF

v_gene: TRBV2
j_gene: TRBJ1-2
abundance: NA
d_gene: NA
CDR3nt: TGTGCCAGCAGGTCACTTCTGGCCCGGGGCTATGGCTACACCTTC
CDR3aa: CASRSLLARGYGYTF

v_gene: TRBV5-1
j_gene: TRBJ2-1
abundance: once
d_gene: NA
CDR3nt: TGCGCCAGCAGCTTCCGGATGACGGGACCTAATTTCGTGGAGCAGTTCTTC
CDR3aa: CASSFRMTGPNFVEQFF

v_gene: TRBV29-1
j_gene: TRBJ1-1
abundance: once
d_gene: NA
CDR3nt: TGCAGCGCAAGAAACTGGGGGGGTAGAATCTACACTGAAGCTTTCTTT
CDR3aa: CSARNWGGRIYTEAFF

v_gene: TRBV9
j_gene: TRBJ2-1
abundance: once
d_gene: NA
CDR3nt: TGTGCCAGCAGCTCTTATTCTTACAATGAGCAGTTCTTC
CDR3aa: CASSSYSYNEQFF

v_gene: TRBV11-3
j_gene: TRBJ2-2
abundance: once
d_gene: NA
CDR3nt: TGTGCCAGCAGCTTGCGCCGGGACGGGTCAATATGGAACACCGGGGAGCTGTTTTTT
CDR3aa: CASSLRRDGSIWNTGELFF

v_gene: TRBV5-1
j_gene: TRBJ1-5
abundance: NA
d_gene: NA
CDR3nt: TGCGCCAGCGCCCGCCTAGGTCCTCATCAGCCCCAGCATTTT
CDR3aa: CASARLGPHQPQHF

v_gene: TRBV7-3
j_gene: TRBJ2-2
abundance: NA
d_gene: TRBD1
CDR3nt: TGTGCCAGCAGCTTCCAAGCCGGGACAGGGTACGGGGAGCTGTTTTTT
CDR3aa: CASSFQAGTGYGELFF

v_gene: TRBV9
j_gene: TRBJ2-3
abundance: NA
d_gene: NA
CDR3nt: TGTGCCAGCGGTGGGACTCGAGGTACGCAGTATTTT
CDR3aa: CASGGTRGTQYF

v_gene: TRBV28
j_gene: TRBJ2-1
abundance: NA
d_gene: NA
CDR3nt: TGTGCCAGCAAGCAACAGGTTATCAATGAGCAGTTCTTC
CDR3aa: CASKQQVINEQFF

v_gene: TRBV2
j_gene: TRBJ1-4
abundance: NA
d_gene: TRBD1
CDR3nt: TGTGCCAGGCAGACAGGGAGCACCAGAGGGATTAATGAAAAACTGTTTTTT
CDR3aa: CARQTGSTRGINEKLFF

v_gene: TRBV11-2
j_gene: TRBJ2-5
abundance: NA
d_gene: NA
CDR3nt: TGTGCCAGCAGCCCGCCGATAGGGAACCAAGAGACCCAGTACTTC
CDR3aa: CASSPPIGNQETQYF

v_gene: TRBV29-1
j_gene: TRBJ2-2
abundance: NA
d_gene: NA
CDR3nt: TGCAGCGCTCGGGACTTAACGAACACCGGGGAGCTGTTTTTT
CDR3aa: CSARDLTNTGELFF

v_gene: TRBV29-1
j_gene: TRBJ2-3
abundance: NA
d_gene: TRBD1
CDR3nt: TGCAGCGCTGCGGACAGGGGGTATATGGATACGCAGTATTTT
CDR3aa: CSAADRGYMDTQYF

v_gene: TRBV6-4
j_gene: TRBJ2-3
abundance: NA
d_gene: TRBD2
CDR3nt: TGTGCCAGCAGTGAGTCTAGCGGGGGGGCAACAGATACGCAGTATTTT
CDR3aa: CASSESSGGATDTQYF

v_gene: TRBV21-1
j_gene: TRBJ2-2
abundance: NA
d_gene: NA
CDR3nt: TGTGCCAGCATAGGGAATTCGATAAACGGGATAAGCACCGGGGAGCTGTTTTTT
CDR3aa: CASIGNSINGISTGELFF

v_gene: TRBV19
j_gene: TRBJ1-1
abundance: once
d_gene: TRBD1
CDR3nt: TGTGCCAGTACCGAGACAGGGGGTGTCACTGAAGCTTTCTTT
CDR3aa: CASTETGGVTEAFF

v_gene: TRBV4-2
j_gene: TRBJ2-7
abundance: NA
d_gene: NA
CDR3nt: TGTGCCAGCAGCCATGGGACGAACTACGAGCAGTACTTC
CDR3aa: CASSHGTNYEQYF

v_gene: TRBV5-1
j_gene: TRBJ2-7
abundance: NA
d_gene: TRBD1
CDR3nt: TGCGCCAGCAGCTTGACCCAGGGACAGGCCTACGAGCAGTACTTC
CDR3aa: CASSLTQGQAYEQYF

v_gene: TRBV7-3
j_gene: TRBJ2-7
abundance: NA
d_gene: NA
CDR3nt: TGTGCCAGCAGCTTGGGATACAGCTCCTACGAGCAGTACTTC
CDR3aa: CASSLGYSSYEQYF